This T cell receptor beta chain was captured in a study of shared clonotypes between healthy human individuals. This clone came up a few times. Its antigen is currently unknown. Study-wide points: Clonotypes shared by all four donors outscored non-shared clonotypes in generation probability.

Assay used: immunoSEQ multiplex PCR; TCRdb lists only in-frame clones, some missing. The sample consists of over a million clones, approximately 98.5% of them appearing once. Sequenced sample: naive CD4+ T cells sorted from blood. Specified subset: CD45RA+ positively selected. This TCR came from a man aged 25-45 years in good health.

CDR3 protein: CASSASNQPQHF. The CDR3 DNA is TGTGCCAGCAGTGCTAGCAATCAGCCCCAGCATTTT. This chain uses TRBV27 with TRBJ1-5; D is uncertain. CDR1 MNHEY and CDR2 SMNVEV come from the germline V gene (reference sequence). V dropped 5 bases and J dropped 0 bases, with 2 bases sitting between them. CDR3 length: 12 amino acids.